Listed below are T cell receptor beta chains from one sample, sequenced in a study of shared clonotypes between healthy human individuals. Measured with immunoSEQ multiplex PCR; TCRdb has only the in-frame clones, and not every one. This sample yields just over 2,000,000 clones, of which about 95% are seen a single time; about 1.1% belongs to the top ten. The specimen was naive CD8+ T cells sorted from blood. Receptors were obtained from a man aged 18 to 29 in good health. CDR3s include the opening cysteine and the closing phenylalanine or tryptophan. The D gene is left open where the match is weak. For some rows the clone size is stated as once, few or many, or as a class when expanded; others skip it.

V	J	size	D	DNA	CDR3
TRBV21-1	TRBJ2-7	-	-	TGTGCCAGCAGCCCCTACTCATGGTGGACACCCTCCTACGAGCAGTACTTC	CASSPYSWWTPSYEQYF
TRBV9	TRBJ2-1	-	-	TGTGCCAGCAGCGTAGAATTGGGGAGTGAGCAGTTCTTC	CASSVELGSEQFF
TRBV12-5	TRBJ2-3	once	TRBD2	TGTGCTAGTGGTTTGCCTACTAGCGGGGGTAGCACAGATACGCAGTATTTT	CASGLPTSGGSTDTQYF
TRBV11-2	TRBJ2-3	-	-	TGTGCCAGCAGCCCTCCAGATACGCAGTATTTT	CASSPPDTQYF
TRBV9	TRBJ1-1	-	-	TGTGCCAGCAGCGTAGAATGGGGGACTGAAGCTTTCTTT	CASSVEWGTEAFF
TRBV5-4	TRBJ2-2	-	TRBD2	TGTGCCAGCAGCAAGGGACTAGCGGGAGATGTAGTGTCCGGGGAGCTGTTTTTT	CASSKGLAGDVVSGELFF
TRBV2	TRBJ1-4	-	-	TGTGCCAGCAGTGACCCAGATAGGGGCAGTTTCGAAAAACTGTTTTTT	CASSDPDRGSFEKLFF
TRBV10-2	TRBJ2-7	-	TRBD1	TGCGCCAGCAGTGATGACAGGGGATACTACGAGCAGTACTTC	CASSDDRGYYEQYF
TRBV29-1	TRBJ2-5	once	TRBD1	TGCAGCCTGCTGACAGGGTGGGACCAAGAGACCCAGTACTTC	CSLLTGWDQETQYF
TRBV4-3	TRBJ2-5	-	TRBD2	TGCGCCAGCAGCCAAGATCTAGCGGGGTTCCAAGAGACCCAGTACTTC	CASSQDLAGFQETQYF
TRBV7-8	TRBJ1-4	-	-	TGTGCCAGCAGCTTGACAGCAACTAATGAAAAACTGTTTTTT	CASSLTATNEKLFF
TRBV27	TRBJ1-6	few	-	TGTGCCAGCAGTGGACTCCCACCCCTCCACTTT	CASSGLPPLHF
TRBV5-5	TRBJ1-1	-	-	TGTGCCAGCAGCTTGGGGGCTGAGTCTGAAGCTTTCTTT	CASSLGAESEAFF
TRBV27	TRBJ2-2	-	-	TGTGCCAGCAGTATGCTCAGGGTCGGTGGAAACACCGGGGAGCTGTTTTTT	CASSMLRVGGNTGELFF
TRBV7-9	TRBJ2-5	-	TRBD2	TGTGCCAGCAGCGCTAGCGGGGGCCTAAAAGAGACCCAGTACTTC	CASSASGGLKETQYF
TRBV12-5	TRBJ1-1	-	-	TGTGCTAGTGGTCGAGGGTTGGAGGTGACTGAAGCTTTCTTT	CASGRGLEVTEAFF
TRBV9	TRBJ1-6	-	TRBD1	TGTGCCAGCAGCGGAACCGGGACAGTTTCACCCCTCCACTTT	CASSGTGTVSPLHF
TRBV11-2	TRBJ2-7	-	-	TGTGCCAGCAGCTTAGGTCTGGCAGGGCTTGCCTACGAGCAGTACTTC	CASSLGLAGLAYEQYF
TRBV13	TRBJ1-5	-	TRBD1	TGTGCCAGCAGCCCAGGGGGTGGCAATCAGCCCCAGCATTTT	CASSPGGGNQPQHF